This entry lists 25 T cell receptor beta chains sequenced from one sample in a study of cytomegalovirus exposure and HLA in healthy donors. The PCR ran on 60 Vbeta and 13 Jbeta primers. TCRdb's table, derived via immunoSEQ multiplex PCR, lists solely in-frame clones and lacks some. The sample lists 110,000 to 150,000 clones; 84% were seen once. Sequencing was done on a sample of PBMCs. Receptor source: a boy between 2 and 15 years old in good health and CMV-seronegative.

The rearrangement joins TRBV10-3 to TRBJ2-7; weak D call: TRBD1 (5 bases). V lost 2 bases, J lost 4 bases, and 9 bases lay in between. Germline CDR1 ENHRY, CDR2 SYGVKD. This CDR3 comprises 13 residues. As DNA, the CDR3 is TGTGCCATCAGTGAGAAGGGGATGTACGAGCAGTACTTC. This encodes CAISEKGMYEQYF.

The CDR3 loop reads CASRSRDRENQPQHF. The CDR3 DNA follows: TGTGCCAGCAGGTCCCGGGACAGAGAGAATCAGCCCCAGCATTTT. The chain couples TRBV6-6 to TRBJ1-5, with 7 positions matching TRBD1. The CDR3 has 15 amino acids. V shed 6 bases and J 4 bases; nucleotides not matched to a gene: 9. Per germline, CDR1 MNHNY and CDR2 SVGAGI (reference sequence).

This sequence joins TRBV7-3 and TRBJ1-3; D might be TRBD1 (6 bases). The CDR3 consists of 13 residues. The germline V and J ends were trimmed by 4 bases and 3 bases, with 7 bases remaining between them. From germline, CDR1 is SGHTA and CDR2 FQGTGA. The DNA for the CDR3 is TGTGCCAGCAGCTCGGGACATGGAAACACCATATATTTT. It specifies CASSSGHGNTIYF.

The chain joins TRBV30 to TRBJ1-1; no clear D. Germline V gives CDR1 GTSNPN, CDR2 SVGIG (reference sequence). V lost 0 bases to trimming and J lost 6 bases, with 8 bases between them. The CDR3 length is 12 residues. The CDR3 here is CAWSVVLAEAFF. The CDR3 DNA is TGTGCCTGGAGTGTAGTTTTAGCTGAAGCTTTCTTT. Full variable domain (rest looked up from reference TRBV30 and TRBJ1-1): SQTIHQWPATLVQPVGSPLSLECTVEGTSNPNLYWYRQAAGRGLQLLFYSVGIGQISSEVPQNLSASRPQDRQFILSSKKLLLSDSGFYLCAWSVVLAEAFFGQGTRLTVV.

The CDR3 DNA is TGTGCCAGCAGTTCCCGGGGTAGCGGGAGAATCGATGAGCAGTTCTTC. Amino acids: CASSSRGSGRIDEQFF. V usage is TRBV28 and J usage is TRBJ2-1, with 9 positions matching TRBD2. Germline V gene lookup returns CDR1 MDHEN and CDR2 SYDVKM. Trimming removed 4 bases from V and 8 bases from J; junction bases left unmatched: 12. There are 16 residues in the CDR3.

The CDR3 region has the DNA TGCAGCGCCAAGACAGTCCGATGGAACACTGAAGCTTTCTTT. Translation gives CSAKTVRWNTEAFF. J is TRBJ1-1 and V is TRBV29-1; possibly TRBD1 for D (5 bases). The V end lost 7 bases, the J end lost 1 base, and 16 bases lay between the germline ends. Germline values: CDR1 SQVTM, CDR2 ANQGSEA. This CDR3 spans 14 amino acids.

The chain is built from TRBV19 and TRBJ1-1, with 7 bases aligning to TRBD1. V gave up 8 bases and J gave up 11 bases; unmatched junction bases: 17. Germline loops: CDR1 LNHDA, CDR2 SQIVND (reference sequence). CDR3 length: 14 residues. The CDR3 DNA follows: TGTGCCAGTTCGAAAGGACAGGAATTACCTGGTGCTTTCTTT. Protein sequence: CASSKGQELPGAFF.

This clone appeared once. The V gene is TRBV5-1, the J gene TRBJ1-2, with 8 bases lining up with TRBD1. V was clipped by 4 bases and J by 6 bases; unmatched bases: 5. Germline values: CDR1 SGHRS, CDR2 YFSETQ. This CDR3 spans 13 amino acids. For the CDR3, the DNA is TGCGCCAGCAGCCCACCGACAGGGGATGGCTACACCTTC. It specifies CASSPPTGDGYTF.

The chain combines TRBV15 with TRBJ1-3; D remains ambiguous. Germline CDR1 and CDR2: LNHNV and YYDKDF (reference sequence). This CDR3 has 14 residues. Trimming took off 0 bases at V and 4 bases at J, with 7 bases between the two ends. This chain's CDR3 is CATSRDSRGNTIYF. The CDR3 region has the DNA TGTGCCACCAGCAGAGATTCTCGGGGAAACACCATATATTTT.

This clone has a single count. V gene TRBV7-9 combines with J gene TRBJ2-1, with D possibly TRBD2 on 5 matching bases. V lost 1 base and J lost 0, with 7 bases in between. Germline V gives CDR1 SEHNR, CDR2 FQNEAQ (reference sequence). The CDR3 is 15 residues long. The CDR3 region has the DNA TGTGCCAGCAGCTTAGAAGGGAGCTCCTACAATGAGCAGTTCTTC. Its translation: CASSLEGSSYNEQFF. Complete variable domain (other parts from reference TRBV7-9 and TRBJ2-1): DTGVSQNPRHKITKRGQNVTFRCDPISEHNRLYWYRQTLGQGPEFLTYFQNEAQLEKSRLLSDRFSAERPKGSFSTLEIQRTEQGDSAMYLCASSLEGSSYNEQFFGPGTRLTVL.

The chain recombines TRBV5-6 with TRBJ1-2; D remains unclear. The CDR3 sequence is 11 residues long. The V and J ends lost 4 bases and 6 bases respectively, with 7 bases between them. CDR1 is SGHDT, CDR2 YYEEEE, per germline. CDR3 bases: TGTGCCAGCAGCGGGGAGGATGGCTACACCTTC. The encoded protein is CASSGEDGYTF.

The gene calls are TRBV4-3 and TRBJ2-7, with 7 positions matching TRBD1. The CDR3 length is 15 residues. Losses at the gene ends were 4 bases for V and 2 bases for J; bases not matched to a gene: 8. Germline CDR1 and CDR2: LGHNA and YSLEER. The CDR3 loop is CASSRHRDSPYEQYF. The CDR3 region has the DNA TGCGCCAGCAGCCGACACCGGGACAGCCCCTACGAGCAGTACTTC.

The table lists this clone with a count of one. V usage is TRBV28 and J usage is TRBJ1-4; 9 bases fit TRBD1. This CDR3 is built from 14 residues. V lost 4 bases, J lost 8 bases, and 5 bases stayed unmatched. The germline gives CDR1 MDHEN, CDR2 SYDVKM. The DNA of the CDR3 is TGTGCCAGCAGTTCGCGGACAGGGGAGGAAAAACTGTTTTTT. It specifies CASSSRTGEEKLFF. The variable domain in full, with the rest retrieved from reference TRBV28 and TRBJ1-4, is DVKVTQSSRYLVKRTGEKVFLECVQDMDHENMFWYRQDPGLGLRLIYFSYDVKMKEKGDIPEGYSVSREKKERFSLILESASTNQTSMYLCASSSRTGEEKLFFGSGTQLSVL.

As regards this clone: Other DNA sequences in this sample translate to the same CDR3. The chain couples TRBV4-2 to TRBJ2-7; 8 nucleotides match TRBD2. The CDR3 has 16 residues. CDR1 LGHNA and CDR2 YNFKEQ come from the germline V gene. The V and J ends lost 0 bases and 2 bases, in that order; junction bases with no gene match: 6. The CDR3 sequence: CASSQDPGSGAYEQYF. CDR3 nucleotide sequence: TGTGCCAGCAGCCAAGACCCGGGTAGCGGGGCCTACGAGCAGTACTTC.

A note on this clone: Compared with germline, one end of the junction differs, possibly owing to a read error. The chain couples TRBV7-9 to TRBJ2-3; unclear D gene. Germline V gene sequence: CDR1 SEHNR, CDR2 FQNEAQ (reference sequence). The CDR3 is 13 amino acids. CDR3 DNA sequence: TGTTCCAGCAGCCAACGCGCCTTTGATACGCAGTATTTT. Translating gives CSSSQRAFDTQYF.

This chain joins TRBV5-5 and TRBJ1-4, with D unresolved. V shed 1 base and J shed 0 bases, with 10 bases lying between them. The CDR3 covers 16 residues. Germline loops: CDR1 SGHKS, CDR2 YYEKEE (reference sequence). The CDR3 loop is CASSLLRSATNEKLFF. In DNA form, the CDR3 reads TGTGCCAGCAGCTTGCTTCGTTCGGCAACTAATGAAAAACTGTTTTTT.

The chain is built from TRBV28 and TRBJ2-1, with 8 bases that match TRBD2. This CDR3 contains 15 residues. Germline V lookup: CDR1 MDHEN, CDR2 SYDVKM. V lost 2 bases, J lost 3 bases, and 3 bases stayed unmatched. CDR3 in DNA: TGTGCCAGCAGTTTAGAGCGGGAGTTCTACAATGAGCAGTTCTTC. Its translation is CASSLEREFYNEQFF.

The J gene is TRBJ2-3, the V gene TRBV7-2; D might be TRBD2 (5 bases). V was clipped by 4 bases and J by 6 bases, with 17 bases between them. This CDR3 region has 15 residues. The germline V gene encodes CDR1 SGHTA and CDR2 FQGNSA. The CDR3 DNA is TGTGCCAGCAGCTCCTCCCTTGGGCTAGCCGATACGCAGTATTTT. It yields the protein CASSSSLGLADTQYF.

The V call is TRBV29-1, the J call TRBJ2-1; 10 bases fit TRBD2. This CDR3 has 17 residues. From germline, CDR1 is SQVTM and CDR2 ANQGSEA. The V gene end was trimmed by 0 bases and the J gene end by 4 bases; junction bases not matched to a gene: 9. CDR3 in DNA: TGCAGCGTTGAAGATCTTGCTAGCGGGAGCGTGTACAATGAGCAGTTCTTC. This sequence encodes CSVEDLASGSVYNEQFF.

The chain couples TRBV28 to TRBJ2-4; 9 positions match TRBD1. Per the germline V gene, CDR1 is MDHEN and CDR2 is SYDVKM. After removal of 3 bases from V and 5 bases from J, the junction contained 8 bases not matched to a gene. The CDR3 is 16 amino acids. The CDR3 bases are TGTGCCAGCAGTTTCCCCAGGACAGGGGACCAAAACATTCAGTACTTC. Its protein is CASSFPRTGDQNIQYF.

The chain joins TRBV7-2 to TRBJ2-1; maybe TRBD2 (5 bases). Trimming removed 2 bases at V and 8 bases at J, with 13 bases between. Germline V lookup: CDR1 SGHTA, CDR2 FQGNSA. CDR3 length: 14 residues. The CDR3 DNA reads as TGTGCCAGCAGCTTACTAGCCCGTGTTCATGAGCAGTTCTTC. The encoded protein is CASSLLARVHEQFF.

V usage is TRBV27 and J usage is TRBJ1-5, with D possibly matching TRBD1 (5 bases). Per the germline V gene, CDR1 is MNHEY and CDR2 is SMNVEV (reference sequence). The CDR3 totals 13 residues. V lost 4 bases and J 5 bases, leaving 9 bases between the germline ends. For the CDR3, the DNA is TGTGCCAGCAGTTCAGACAGTGATCAGCCCCAGCATTTT. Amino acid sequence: CASSSDSDQPQHF.

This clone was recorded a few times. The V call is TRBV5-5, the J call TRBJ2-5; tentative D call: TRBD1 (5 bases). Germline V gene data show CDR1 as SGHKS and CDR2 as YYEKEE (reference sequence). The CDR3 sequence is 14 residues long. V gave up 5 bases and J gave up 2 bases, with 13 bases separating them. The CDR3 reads CASSWTRVQETQYF. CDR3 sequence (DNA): TGTGCCAGCAGTTGGACAAGGGTTCAAGAGACCCAGTACTTC.

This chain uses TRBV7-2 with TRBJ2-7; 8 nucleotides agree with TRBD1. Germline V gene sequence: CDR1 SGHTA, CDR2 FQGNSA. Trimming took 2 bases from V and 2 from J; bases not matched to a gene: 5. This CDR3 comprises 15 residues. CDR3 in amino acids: CASSLRQGRPYEQYF. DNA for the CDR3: TGTGCCAGCAGCTTAAGACAGGGGAGGCCCTACGAGCAGTACTTC.

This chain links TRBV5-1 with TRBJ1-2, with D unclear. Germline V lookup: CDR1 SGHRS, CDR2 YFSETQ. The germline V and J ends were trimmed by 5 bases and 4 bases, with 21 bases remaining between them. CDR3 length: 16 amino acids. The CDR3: CASSRTFEGNRYGYTF. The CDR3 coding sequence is TGCGCCAGCAGTCGGACCTTCGAGGGAAATCGCTATGGCTACACCTTC.